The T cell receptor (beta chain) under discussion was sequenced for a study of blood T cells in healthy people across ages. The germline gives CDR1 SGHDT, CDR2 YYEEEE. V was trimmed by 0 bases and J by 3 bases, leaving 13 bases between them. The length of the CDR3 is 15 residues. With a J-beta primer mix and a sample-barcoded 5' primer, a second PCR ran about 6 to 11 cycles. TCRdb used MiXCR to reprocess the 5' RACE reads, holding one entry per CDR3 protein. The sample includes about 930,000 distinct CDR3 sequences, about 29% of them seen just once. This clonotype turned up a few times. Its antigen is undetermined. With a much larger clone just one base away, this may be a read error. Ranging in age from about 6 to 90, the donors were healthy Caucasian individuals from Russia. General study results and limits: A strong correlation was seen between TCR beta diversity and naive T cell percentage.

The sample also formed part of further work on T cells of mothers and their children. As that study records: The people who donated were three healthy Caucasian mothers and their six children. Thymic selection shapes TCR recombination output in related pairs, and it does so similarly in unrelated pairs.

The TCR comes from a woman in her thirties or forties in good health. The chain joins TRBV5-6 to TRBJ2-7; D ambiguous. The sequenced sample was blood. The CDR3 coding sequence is TGTGCCAGCAGCTTGGTTGGGAACAGCCACTACGAGCAGTACTTC. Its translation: CASSLVGNSHYEQYF.